One and the same sample provided the 17 T cell receptor beta chains below, sequenced in a study of T-cell reconstitution after alpha-beta-depleted transplantation in children. Unique molecular identifiers were incorporated during preparation of the TCRbeta library. One entry per CDR3 protein, called by TCRdb with MiXCR from the PCR reads. The table has 800,000 to 1,000,000 distinct CDR3 sequences, about 29% seen once; the top ten hold more than 25%. This specimen was PBMCs, mostly from graft donor cells, taken 360 days after TCRalphabeta/CD19-depleted stem cell transplant. Every receptor here comes from a boy less than two years old who had a stem cell transplant for SCID, so the T cells may come from the graft donor.

The chain uses TRBV3-1 and TRBJ2-3; D is uncertain. There are 13 residues in the CDR3. V was shortened by 3 bases and J by 6 bases, with 10 bases between the two germline ends. CDR1 is LGHDT, CDR2 YNNKEL, per germline (reference sequence). The CDR3 loop is CASSHTSADTQYF. The DNA for the CDR3 is TGTGCCAGCAGCCATACCTCCGCGGATACGCAGTATTTT.

This clonotype was counted once. The chain has TRBV5-1 and TRBJ2-7; TRBD2 might be the D (5 bases). Germline values: CDR1 SGHRS, CDR2 YFSETQ. The CDR3 is 15 amino acids. The V and J ends lost 1 base and 1 base respectively, with 12 bases between them. The CDR3 bases are TGCGCCAGCAGCTTGAGGAGGAATACGTCCTACGAGCAGTACTTC. Amino acid sequence: CASSLRRNTSYEQYF.

The rearrangement uses TRBV5-1 and TRBJ2-2, with TRBD1 matching over 11 bases. Germline CDR1 SGHRS, CDR2 YFSETQ. CDR3 size: 17 residues. Unmatched junction bases numbered 9, after V lost 4 bases and J lost 4 bases. The CDR3 coding sequence is TGCGCCAGCAGCCTAGTGGACAGGGGGCGCGGCACCGGGGAGCTGTTTTTT. It translates to CASSLVDRGRGTGELFF.

V and J are TRBV5-1 and TRBJ2-5; TRBD2 is a possible D gene (6 bases). CDR3 length equals 14 residues. V lost 4 bases and J lost 5, with 15 bases in between. Germline V gives CDR1 SGHRS, CDR2 YFSETQ. This CDR3 reads CASSPGGSGETQYF. DNA for the CDR3: TGCGCCAGCAGCCCTGGGGGGTCGGGGGAGACCCAGTACTTC.

The chain combines TRBV5-6 with TRBJ2-2; 7 bases fit TRBD1. Trimming took 2 bases from V and 6 from J; bases not matched to a gene: 4. The CDR3 has 14 amino acids. The germline V gene encodes CDR1 SGHDT and CDR2 YYEEEE. The CDR3 sequence is CASSLLGGSGELFF. The CDR3 DNA sequence: TGTGCCAGCAGCTTATTAGGGGGCTCCGGGGAGCTGTTTTTT.

This sequence joins TRBV11-1 and TRBJ1-1, with unresolved D. V was pared by 5 bases and J by 1 base, with 14 bases between. CDR1 and CDR2 from the germline V gene are SGHAT and FQDESV (reference sequence). The CDR3 sequence is 15 residues long. CDR3 sequence reads: CASSPTRRTNTEAFF. DNA of the CDR3: TGTGCCAGCAGCCCTACAAGACGGACGAACACTGAAGCTTTCTTT. The full variable domain, in which reference TRBV11-1 and TRBJ1-1 provide the parts outside the CDR3, is EAEVAQSPRYKITEKSQAVAFWCDPISGHATLYWYRQILGQGPELLVQFQDESVVDDSQLPKDRFSAERLKGVDSTLKIQPAELGDSAMYLCASSPTRRTNTEAFFGQGTRLTVV.

CDR3 loop: CSASMDFTLGYTF. Here the CDR3 DNA reads TGCAGTGCTAGTATGGACTTCACGCTTGGCTACACCTTC. The V call is TRBV20-1, the J call TRBJ1-2; D uncertain. The CDR3 has 13 residues. Germline V lookup: CDR1 DFQATT, CDR2 SNEGSKA (reference sequence). Between the trimmed V and J ends, which lost 3 bases and 7 bases, there was a span of 15 bases.

This clonotype showed up many times. The chain is built from TRBV20-1 and TRBJ2-7; D gene uncertain. CDR1 and CDR2 (germline): DFQATT, SNEGSKA (reference sequence). Trimming stripped 6 bases from V and 7 bases from J, with 13 bases between. The CDR3 contains 11 residues. The CDR3 DNA sequence: TGCAGTGCACAACGGGTCGGAGAGCAGTACTTC. Protein sequence: CSAQRVGEQYF.

The genes are TRBV20-1 and TRBJ2-7, with 8 nucleotides matching TRBD2. The CDR3 spans 13 residues. CDR1 DFQATT and CDR2 SNEGSKA come from the germline V gene (reference sequence). The V and J ends lost 1 base and 5 bases, in that order; junction bases with no gene match: 4. CDR3 amino acids: CSARGSGVDEQYF. The CDR3 DNA is TGCAGTGCTAGAGGTAGCGGGGTGGACGAGCAGTACTTC.

This clonotype was picked up one time. The chain is built from TRBV12-3 or TRBV12-4 and TRBJ2-2; 11 positions match TRBD2. The CDR3 spans 17 residues. V was pared by 6 bases and J by 3 bases, with 9 bases of the junction left unmatched. The CDR3 here is CASRSPTSGGYTGELFF. For the CDR3, the DNA is TGTGCCAGCAGGAGCCCTACTAGCGGGGGTTACACCGGGGAGCTGTTTTTT.

The V and J genes are TRBV29-1 and TRBJ2-1; weak D call: TRBD1 (6 bases). The germline gives CDR1 SQVTM, CDR2 ANQGSEA. V was trimmed by 6 bases and J by 4 bases, leaving 22 bases between them. CDR3 size: 16 residues. CDR3 region: CSVVRDTKHEYNEQFF. CDR3 coding DNA: TGCAGCGTGGTCCGGGACACCAAGCATGAATACAATGAGCAGTTCTTC.

The chain has TRBV28 and TRBJ1-5, with no clear D. CDR1 and CDR2 from the germline V gene are MDHEN and SYDVKM. The CDR3 totals 18 residues. V dropped 1 base and J dropped 2 bases, with 18 bases sitting between them. The CDR3 here is CASSLSPYSDGGNQPQHF. CDR3 DNA sequence: TGTGCCAGCAGTTTATCCCCCTACTCGGATGGAGGCAATCAGCCCCAGCATTTT.

J is TRBJ2-5 and V is TRBV12-3 or TRBV12-4, with D uncertain. The CDR3 consists of 15 residues. Trimming pared 6 bases from V and 5 bases from J, leaving 19 bases between. The CDR3 DNA reads as TGTGCCAGCAGCGTGACCCGTGGACCCCAGGAGACCCAGTACTTC. Residues: CASSVTRGPQETQYF.

This clonotype has a handful of counts. The V call is TRBV12-3 or TRBV12-4, the J call TRBJ2-2; a weak D match, TRBD1 (6 bases). V lost 6 bases and J lost 8, with 10 bases in between. The CDR3 is 12 amino acids. The CDR3, as DNA: TGTGCCAGCAGCAACAGGGAGGGGGAGCTGTTTTTT. Translated, it gives CASSNREGELFF.

This clonotype came up a few times. The chain carries TRBV9 and TRBJ2-7; a possible D gene is TRBD1 (6 bases). CDR1 SGDLS and CDR2 YYNGEE come from the germline V gene. This CDR3 contains 14 residues. Trimming removed 3 bases at V and 2 bases at J, with 12 bases between. This chain's CDR3 is CASSGRDIPYEQYF. As DNA, the CDR3 is TGTGCCAGCAGCGGCCGGGACATACCCTACGAGCAGTACTTC.

The CDR3 DNA follows: TGCGCCAGCAGCTTGGGTGGCGTCGTGCTTGAGCAGTTCTTC. Translation: CASSLGGVVLEQFF. The genes are TRBV5-1 and TRBJ2-1; D is unresolved. The V end was cut by 0 bases, the J end by 9 bases, with 13 bases between. The CDR3 extends over 14 amino acids. Germline CDR1 is SGHRS and CDR2 is YFSETQ.

This clonotype was seen more than once but under ten times. The CDR3 coding sequence is TGCGCCAGCAGCTTGGGGCACTACAAGGGGGAGACCCAGTACTTC. As protein: CASSLGHYKGETQYF. The rearrangement joins TRBV5-1 to TRBJ2-5, with a tentative D call TRBD1 (5 bases). The ends were cut back, 0 bases at V and 5 bases at J, with 14 bases in the middle. The CDR3 has 15 amino acids. Germline CDR1 SGHRS, CDR2 YFSETQ.